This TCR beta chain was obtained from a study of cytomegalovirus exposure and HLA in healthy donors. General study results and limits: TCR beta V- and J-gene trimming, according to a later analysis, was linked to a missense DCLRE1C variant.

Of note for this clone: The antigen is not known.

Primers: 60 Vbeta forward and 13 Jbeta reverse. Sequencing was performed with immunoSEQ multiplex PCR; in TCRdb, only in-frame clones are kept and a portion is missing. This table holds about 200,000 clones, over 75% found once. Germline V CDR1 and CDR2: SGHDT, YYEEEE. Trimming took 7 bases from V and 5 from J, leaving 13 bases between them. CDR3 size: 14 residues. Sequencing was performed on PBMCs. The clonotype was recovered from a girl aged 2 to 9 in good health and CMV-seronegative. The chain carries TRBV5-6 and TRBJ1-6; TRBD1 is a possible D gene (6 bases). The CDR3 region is CASRVTGNNSPLHF. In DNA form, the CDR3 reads TGTGCCAGCCGCGTAACAGGGAATAATTCACCCCTCCACTTT. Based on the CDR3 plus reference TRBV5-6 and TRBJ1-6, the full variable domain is DAGVTQSPTHLIKTRGQQVTLRCSPKSGHDTVSWYQQALGQGPQFIFQYYEEEERQRGNFPDRFSGHQFPNYSSELNVNALLLGDSALYLCASRVTGNNSPLHFGNGTRLTVT.